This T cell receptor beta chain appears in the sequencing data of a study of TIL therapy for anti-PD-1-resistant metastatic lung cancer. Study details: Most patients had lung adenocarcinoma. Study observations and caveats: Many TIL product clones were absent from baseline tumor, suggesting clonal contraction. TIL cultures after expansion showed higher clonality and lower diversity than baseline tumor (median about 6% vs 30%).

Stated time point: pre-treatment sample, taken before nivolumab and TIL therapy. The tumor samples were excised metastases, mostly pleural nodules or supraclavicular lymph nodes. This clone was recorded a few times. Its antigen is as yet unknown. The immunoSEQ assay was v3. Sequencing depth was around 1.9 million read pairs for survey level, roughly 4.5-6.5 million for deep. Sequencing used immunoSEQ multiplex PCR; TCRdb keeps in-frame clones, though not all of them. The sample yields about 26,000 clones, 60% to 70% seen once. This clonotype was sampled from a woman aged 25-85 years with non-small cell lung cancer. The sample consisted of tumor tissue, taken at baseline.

This CDR3 reads CASSRTFRTGTGAYEQYF. DNA of the CDR3: TGTGCCAGCAGCCGTACCTTTAGAACCGGGACAGGGGCCTACGAGCAGTACTTC. The chain links TRBV27 to TRBJ2-7; 10 bases line up with TRBD1. J lost 2 bases, V lost 6 bases, and 16 bases had no gene match. The germline CDR1 and CDR2 sequences are MNHEY and SMNVEV (reference sequence). The CDR3 covers 18 residues.